What follows describes a single T cell receptor beta chain. Antigen: not known. Here the gene names and germline are mouse. The CDR3 is cut off 1 residue early in the read; its end comes from the germline J gene. TCRdb's table, derived via immunoSEQ multiplex PCR, lists solely in-frame clones and lacks some. Among roughly 45,000 clones listed, 73% were seen once. The data belong to a study of tissue T cells after allogeneic stem cell transplantation. Broader study findings: In patients and mice, blood and spleen missed much of tissue repertoire. Within patients, tissue anatomy strongly shaped TCR repertoire composition.

Germline CDR1 SGHND, CDR2 FRSKSL. The V end lost 6 bases, the J end lost 0 bases, and 8 bases lay between the germline ends. The CDR3 contains 13 residues. Sequenced sample: sorted cells pooled from one or two spleens. This sequence was found in a pool of C57BL/6 mice in good health. The V and J genes are TRBV15 and TRBJ1-1; D is uncertain. The part of the CDR3 DNA that was read is TGTGCCAGCAGCACACATGCAAACACAGAAGTCTTC. Amino acid sequence: CASSTHANTEVF. The whole CDR3 sequence reads CASSTHANTEVFF.